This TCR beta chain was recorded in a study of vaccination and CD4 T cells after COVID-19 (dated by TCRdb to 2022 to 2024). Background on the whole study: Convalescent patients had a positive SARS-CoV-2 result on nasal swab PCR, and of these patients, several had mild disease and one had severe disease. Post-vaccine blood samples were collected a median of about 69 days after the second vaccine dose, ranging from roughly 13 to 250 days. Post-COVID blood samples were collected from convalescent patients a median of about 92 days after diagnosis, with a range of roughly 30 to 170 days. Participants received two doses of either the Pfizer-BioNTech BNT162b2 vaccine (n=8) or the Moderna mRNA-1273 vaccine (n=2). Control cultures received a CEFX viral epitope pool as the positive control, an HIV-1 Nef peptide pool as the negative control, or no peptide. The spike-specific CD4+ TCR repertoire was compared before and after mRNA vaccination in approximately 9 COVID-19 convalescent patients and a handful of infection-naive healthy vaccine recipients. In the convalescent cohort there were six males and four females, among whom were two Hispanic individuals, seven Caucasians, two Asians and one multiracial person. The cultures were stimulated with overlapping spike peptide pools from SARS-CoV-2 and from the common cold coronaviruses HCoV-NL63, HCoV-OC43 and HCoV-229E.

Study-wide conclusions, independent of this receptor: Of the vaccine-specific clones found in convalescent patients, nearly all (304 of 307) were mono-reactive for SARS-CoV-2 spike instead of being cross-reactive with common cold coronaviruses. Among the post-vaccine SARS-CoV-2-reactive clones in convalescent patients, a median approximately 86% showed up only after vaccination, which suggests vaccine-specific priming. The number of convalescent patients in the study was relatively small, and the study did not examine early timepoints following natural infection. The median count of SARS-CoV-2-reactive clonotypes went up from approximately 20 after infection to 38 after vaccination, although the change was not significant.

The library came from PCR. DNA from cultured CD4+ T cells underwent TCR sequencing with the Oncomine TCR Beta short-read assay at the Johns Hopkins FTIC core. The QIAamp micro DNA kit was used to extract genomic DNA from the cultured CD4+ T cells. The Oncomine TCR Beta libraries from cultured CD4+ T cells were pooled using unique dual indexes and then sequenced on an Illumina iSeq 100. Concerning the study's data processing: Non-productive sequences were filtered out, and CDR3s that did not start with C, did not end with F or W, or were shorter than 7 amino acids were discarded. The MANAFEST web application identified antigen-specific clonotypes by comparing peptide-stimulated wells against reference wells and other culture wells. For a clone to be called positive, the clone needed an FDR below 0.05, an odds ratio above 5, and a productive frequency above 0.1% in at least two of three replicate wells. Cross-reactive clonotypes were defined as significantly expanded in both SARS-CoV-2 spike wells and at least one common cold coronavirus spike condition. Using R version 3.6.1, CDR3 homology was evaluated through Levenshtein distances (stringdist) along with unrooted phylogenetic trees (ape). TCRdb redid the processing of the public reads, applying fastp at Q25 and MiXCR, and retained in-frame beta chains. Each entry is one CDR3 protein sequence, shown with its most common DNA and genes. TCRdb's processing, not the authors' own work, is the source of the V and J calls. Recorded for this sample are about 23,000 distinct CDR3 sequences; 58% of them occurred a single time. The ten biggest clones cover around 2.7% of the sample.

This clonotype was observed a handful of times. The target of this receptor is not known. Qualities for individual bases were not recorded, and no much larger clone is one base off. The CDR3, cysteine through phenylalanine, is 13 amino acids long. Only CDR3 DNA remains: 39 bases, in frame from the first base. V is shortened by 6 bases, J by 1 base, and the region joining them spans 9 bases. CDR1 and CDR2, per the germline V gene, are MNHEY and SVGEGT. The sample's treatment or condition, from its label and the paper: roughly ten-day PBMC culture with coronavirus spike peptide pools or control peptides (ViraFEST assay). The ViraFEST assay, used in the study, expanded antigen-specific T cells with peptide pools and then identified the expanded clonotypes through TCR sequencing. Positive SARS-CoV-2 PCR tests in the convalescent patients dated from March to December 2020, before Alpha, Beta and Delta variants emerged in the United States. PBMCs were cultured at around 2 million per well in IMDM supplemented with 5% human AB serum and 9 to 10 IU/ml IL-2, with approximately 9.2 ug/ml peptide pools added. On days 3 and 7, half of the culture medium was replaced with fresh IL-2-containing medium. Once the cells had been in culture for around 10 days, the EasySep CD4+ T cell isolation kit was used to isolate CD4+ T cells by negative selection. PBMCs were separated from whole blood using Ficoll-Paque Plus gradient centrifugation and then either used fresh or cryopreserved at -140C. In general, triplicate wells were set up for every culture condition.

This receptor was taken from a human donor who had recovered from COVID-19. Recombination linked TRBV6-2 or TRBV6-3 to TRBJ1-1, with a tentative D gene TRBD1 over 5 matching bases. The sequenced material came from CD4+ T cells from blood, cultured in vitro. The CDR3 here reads CASSRQTNTEAFF. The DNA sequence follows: TGTGCCAGCAGCCGACAGACGAACACTGAAGCTTTCTTT.